Listed here are 11 T cell receptor beta chains from one sample, sequenced in a study. TCRdb recomputed calls from the 5' RACE reads with MiXCR, one row per CDR3 protein. The sample carries about 32,000 distinct CDR3 sequences, roughly 25% recorded once. The sequencing input was memory CD4+ T cells sorted from blood. The subset: memory CD4+ T cells, CD4+CD45RO+CD25-. These receptors were collected from a female donor with breast cancer.

This clonotype was counted only a few times. The gene calls are TRBV4-3 and TRBJ2-1; 7 bases match TRBD1. The CDR3 extends over 16 amino acids. Germline loops: CDR1 LGHNA, CDR2 YSLEER. The trim removed 0 bases at V and 8 bases at J, leaving 10 bases unmatched. The CDR3 DNA sequence: TGCGCCAGCAGCCAAGATCGAGGGACAGATTACGATGAGCAGTTCTTC. It specifies CASSQDRGTDYDEQFF.

This clonotype was picked up a small number of times. The rearrangement links TRBV4-2 to TRBJ1-1; D might be TRBD1 (6 bases). Trimming took 3 bases from V and 0 from J, leaving 11 bases between them. Germline V gene data show CDR1 as LGHNA and CDR2 as YNFKEQ. This CDR3 contains 15 residues. The CDR3 sequence: CASSQYRAMNTEAFF. In DNA form, the CDR3 reads TGTGCCAGCAGCCAGTACAGGGCAATGAACACTGAAGCTTTCTTT.

The gene calls are TRBV11-3 and TRBJ2-3; weak D call: TRBD2 (7 bases). Per germline, CDR1 SGHNT and CDR2 YENEEA. V was pared by 5 bases and J by 3 bases, with 18 bases between. The CDR3 sequence is 16 residues long. CDR3 sequence (DNA): TGTGCCAGCAGCCCGAGGAAGGGGGGGGCGACAGATACGCAGTATTTT. This translates into CASSPRKGGATDTQYF.

Comments on this clonotype: A read error may be the cause here, since a much bigger clone is one base away. The chain joins TRBV10-2 to TRBJ2-5; the D is unclear. CDR3 size: 15 residues. Trimming removed 11 bases from V and 0 bases from J, with 19 bases in between. Germline V lookup: CDR1 WSHSY, CDR2 SAAADI. CDR3 region: CAGSDVGSYQETQYF. The CDR3 DNA reads as TGCGCCGGCTCAGACGTTGGCTCGTACCAAGAGACCCAGTACTTC.

J is TRBJ1-5 and V is TRBV27; unclear D gene. The V gene lost 3 bases and the J gene lost 1 base, with 10 bases spanning the gap. This CDR3 region has 15 residues. Germline loops: CDR1 MNHEY, CDR2 SMNVEV (reference sequence). The CDR3, as DNA: TGTGCCAGCAGTTTTTCTAGAGGGAGCAATCAGCCCCAGCATTTT. Translated: CASSFSRGSNQPQHF.

This chain connects TRBV4-3 to TRBJ1-4, with D perhaps TRBD1 (5 bases). V was shortened by 0 bases and J by 4 bases, with 12 bases between the two germline ends. The CDR3 is 16 residues long. Germline V gene data show CDR1 as LGHNA and CDR2 as YSLEER. The chain's CDR3 is CASSQEPQAYNEKLFF. CDR3 coding DNA: TGCGCCAGCAGCCAAGAACCACAGGCCTATAATGAAAAACTGTTTTTT.

The chain couples TRBV28 to TRBJ2-1, with 7 bases that match TRBD2. The V segment lost 6 bases and the J segment 0 bases; nucleotides outside the gene matches: 11. CDR1 is MDHEN and CDR2 is SYDVKM in the germline V gene. The CDR3 covers 17 residues. CDR3 in DNA: TGTGCCAGCAGCCTACGGGTCCTAGCGGCCTCCTACAATGAGCAGTTCTTC. Encoded protein: CASSLRVLAASYNEQFF.

The chain links TRBV20-1 to TRBJ2-1, with a possible D match to TRBD2 (5 bases). The CDR3 totals 13 residues. Germline V gene lookup returns CDR1 DFQATT and CDR2 SNEGSKA (reference sequence). The V and J ends lost 3 bases and 10 bases respectively, with 16 bases between them. The CDR3 DNA is TGCAGTGCTAGCCCCGGACTTTTACGGGAGCAGTTCTTC. Residues: CSASPGLLREQFF.

Relative to its sample, this clonotype is medium-sized. CDR3 amino acids: CASSLGAVEAFF. CDR3 nucleotides: TGTGCCAGCAGCTTAGGGGCAGTTGAAGCTTTCTTT. The rearrangement uses TRBV7-9 and TRBJ1-1, with D unresolved. The CDR3 sequence is 12 residues long. Trimming removed 1 base from V and 7 bases from J, with 7 bases in between. Germline V gene data show CDR1 as SEHNR and CDR2 as FQNEAQ (reference sequence).

This clonotype showed up many times. The chain couples TRBV20-1 to TRBJ2-7; 7 nucleotides match TRBD2. The CDR3 spans 15 residues. From germline, CDR1 is DFQATT and CDR2 SNEGSKA (reference sequence). Losses at the gene ends were 0 bases for V and 0 bases for J; bases not matched to a gene: 5. CDR3 in DNA: TGCAGTGCTAGAGAGAGCGGGAAGCCCTCCTACGAGCAGTACTTC. Translating it yields CSARESGKPSYEQYF.

The chain carries TRBV5-1 and TRBJ2-5, with no clear D. Trimming took off 4 bases at V and 0 bases at J, with 13 bases between the two ends. Germline assignment: CDR1 SGHRS and CDR2 YFSETQ. The CDR3 loop spans 15 amino acids. CDR3 region: CASSQSGPNQETQYF. The CDR3 DNA reads as TGCGCCAGCAGCCAGTCAGGACCTAACCAAGAGACCCAGTACTTC.